The rows below give T cell receptor beta chains drawn from one sample of a study of beta chain features in type 1 diabetes. Clones were read by immunoSEQ multiplex PCR, and TCRdb kept only the in-frame ones, dropping some. The table lists roughly 400,000 clones, approximately 15% of them singletons. Sequencing input: naive CD4+ T cells from blood. All receptors derive from a young woman in good health. CDR3s include the opening cysteine and the closing phenylalanine or tryptophan. The D gene is left open where the match is weak. Size is stated for part of the rows, as once, few or many counts, or as a class when the clone is expanded.

d_gene	v_gene	j_gene	abundance	CDR3nt	CDR3aa
NA	TRBV6-6	TRBJ2-1	NA	TGTGCCAGCAGTTACACGGTAGAGAATGAGCAGTTCTTC	CASSYTVENEQFF
NA	TRBV2	TRBJ1-1	few	TGTGCCAGCAGCGTGCGGGGTCAGGGCACTGAAGCTTTCTTT	CASSVRGQGTEAFF
NA	TRBV28	TRBJ1-2	few	TGTGCCAGCAGTTTTAGCTCCACAGGGCCGGTTTATGGCTACACCTTC	CASSFSSTGPVYGYTF
NA	TRBV25-1	TRBJ2-7	few	TGTGCCAGCAGTACTCGGGGGTACACCGATTACGAGCAGTACTTC	CASSTRGYTDYEQYF
NA	TRBV6-4	TRBJ1-1	NA	TGTGCCAGCAGCCGCGGGACGGGGAACACTGAAGCTTTCTTT	CASSRGTGNTEAFF
NA	TRBV7-9	TRBJ1-5	NA	TGTGCCAGCAGCCTTCTCAGGACGGAGGCGCCCCAGCATTTT	CASSLLRTEAPQHF
TRBD1	TRBV2	TRBJ2-6	NA	TGTGCCAGCTGCGACAGGGTATTGGCGACCAACGTCCTGACTTTC	CASCDRVLATNVLTF
NA	TRBV6-5	TRBJ2-3	few	TGTGCCAGCAGTTACTCTTTCCAGGGCGGGGTCCATACGCAGTATTTT	CASSYSFQGGVHTQYF
NA	TRBV2	TRBJ2-7	NA	TGTGCCAGCAGTAGTCCTAGAAATGTCTACGAGCAGTACTTC	CASSSPRNVYEQYF
TRBD2	TRBV30	TRBJ2-1	few	TGTGCCTGGAGTGTACGAGCGGGAGGAACCTACAATGAGCAGTTCTTC	CAWSVRAGGTYNEQFF
TRBD1	TRBV11-3	TRBJ1-1	NA	TGTGCCAGCAGCTCCGGGACAGGGGCTGGTGAAGCTTTCTTT	CASSSGTGAGEAFF
NA	TRBV28	TRBJ1-2	NA	TGTGCCAGCAGTTTTCCCGGCGCAGGGTTTAACTATGGCTACACCTTC	CASSFPGAGFNYGYTF
NA	TRBV29-1	TRBJ2-1	NA	TGCAGCGTTGAGGTTAGCGGCAATGAGCAGTTCTTC	CSVEVSGNEQFF
NA	TRBV30	TRBJ2-4	few	TGTGCCTTGAATAGCGCACTCAAAAACATTCAGTACTTC	CALNSALKNIQYF
NA	TRBV27	TRBJ1-1	few	TGTGCCAGCAGTTCCATCAGGGAGGGAACTGAAGCTTTCTTT	CASSSIREGTEAFF
TRBD1	TRBV28	TRBJ2-5	few	TGTGCCAGCAGGGATCGCAGGGGGCGGCAAGAGACCCAGTACTTC	CASRDRRGRQETQYF
TRBD2	TRBV9	TRBJ2-7	few	TGTGCCAGCAGCGATAGCGGGAGTGACGAGCAGTACTTC	CASSDSGSDEQYF
TRBD1	TRBV9	TRBJ2-7	few	TGTGCCAGCAGCGAGGGACAGGGAAAGGGAGAGCAGTACTTC	CASSEGQGKGEQYF
NA	TRBV28	TRBJ1-5	NA	TGTGCCAGCAGTTTACCGGGGAGAAGCAATCAGCCCCAGCATTTT	CASSLPGRSNQPQHF
NA	TRBV18	TRBJ2-5	NA	TGTGCCAGCTCACCCGGGCCAGGAGAGGGGACCCAGTACTTC	CASSPGPGEGTQYF
NA	TRBV11-2	TRBJ2-1	NA	TGTGCCAGCAGCTTATGGAGTGAGCAGTTCTTC	CASSLWSEQFF
NA	TRBV28	TRBJ2-7	NA	TGTGCCAGCAGGTCCACAGGGGGGGCCTCCTACGAGCAGTACTTC	CASRSTGGASYEQYF
TRBD1	TRBV7-9	TRBJ1-2	few	TGTGCCAGCAGCTGGATGGGCCAGGGGGCCGGTGGCTACACCTTC	CASSWMGQGAGGYTF
TRBD2	TRBV7-8	TRBJ2-7	few	TGTGCCAGCAGCTATCGGACTAGCGGGAGAGACGAGCAGTACTTC	CASSYRTSGRDEQYF
TRBD2	TRBV18	TRBJ2-1	few	TGTGCCAGCTCACCACGGCTAGCGGAGTACAATGAGCAGTTCTTC	CASSPRLAEYNEQFF
NA	TRBV7-2	TRBJ2-7	NA	TGTGCCAGCAGCCCAGTTGGCGGACAGAACTACGAGCAGTACTTC	CASSPVGGQNYEQYF
NA	TRBV30	TRBJ1-5	few	TGTGCCTGGAGTGGAGACAGCACCTATTATAGCAATCAGCCCCAGCATTTT	CAWSGDSTYYSNQPQHF
TRBD1	TRBV28	TRBJ1-2	NA	TGTGCCAGCAGTGGACAGGGGAGGTGGTATGGCTACACCTTC	CASSGQGRWYGYTF
NA	TRBV5-1	TRBJ2-5	NA	TGCGCCAGCAGCTCGAGGGATCGTCAAGAGACCCAGTACTTC	CASSSRDRQETQYF
TRBD1	TRBV30	TRBJ1-4	few	TGTGCCTGCTCCCGGGACAGTAATGAAAAACTGTTTTTT	CACSRDSNEKLFF
NA	TRBV30	TRBJ2-2	few	TGTGCCTGGAGTCCGGGGGCGAACACCGGGGAGCTGTTTTTT	CAWSPGANTGELFF
NA	TRBV29-1	TRBJ2-3	NA	TGCAGCCCCAAGGGGGTAGCTGCAGATACGCAGTATTTT	CSPKGVAADTQYF
TRBD2	TRBV4-2	TRBJ2-7	few	TGTGCCAGCAGCCACGGTTCTAGCGGCTACGAGCAGTACTTC	CASSHGSSGYEQYF
TRBD1	TRBV10-3	TRBJ2-2	few	TGTGCCATCAGTGACTGGGACAGGGCTTCGACCGGGGAGCTGTTTTTT	CAISDWDRASTGELFF
NA	TRBV7-9	TRBJ2-1	few	TGTGCCAGCAGCTTAGTGCGGGGGCCGGATGAGCAGTTCTTC	CASSLVRGPDEQFF
TRBD1	TRBV2	TRBJ1-5	NA	TGTGCCAGCGGCGGACAGGGGACTTATCAGCCCCAGCATTTT	CASGGQGTYQPQHF
TRBD2	TRBV2	TRBJ2-3	NA	TGTGCCAGCACCGGGACTAGCGCCCGGAGCACGCAGTATTTT	CASTGTSARSTQYF
TRBD1	TRBV5-1	TRBJ2-3	NA	TGCGCCAGCAGCTTGGATGGACAGGGCGACACAGATACGCAGTATTTT	CASSLDGQGDTDTQYF
NA	TRBV30	TRBJ2-1	NA	TGTGCCTATTCAATCGGACAGGAGCAGTTCTTC	CAYSIGQEQFF
TRBD1	TRBV6-5	TRBJ2-1	few	TGTGCCAGCAGTTACTCGACAGGGCCTCTGGGGCAGTTCTTC	CASSYSTGPLGQFF
TRBD2	TRBV4-2	TRBJ2-1	few	TGTGCCAGCAGCCAAGATTGGACTAGCGGGAGTCGGGATGAGCAGTTCTTC	CASSQDWTSGSRDEQFF
TRBD1	TRBV7-9	TRBJ1-2	NA	TGTGCCAGCAGCCCCGGACAGGCCGTTTGGGGCTACACCTTC	CASSPGQAVWGYTF